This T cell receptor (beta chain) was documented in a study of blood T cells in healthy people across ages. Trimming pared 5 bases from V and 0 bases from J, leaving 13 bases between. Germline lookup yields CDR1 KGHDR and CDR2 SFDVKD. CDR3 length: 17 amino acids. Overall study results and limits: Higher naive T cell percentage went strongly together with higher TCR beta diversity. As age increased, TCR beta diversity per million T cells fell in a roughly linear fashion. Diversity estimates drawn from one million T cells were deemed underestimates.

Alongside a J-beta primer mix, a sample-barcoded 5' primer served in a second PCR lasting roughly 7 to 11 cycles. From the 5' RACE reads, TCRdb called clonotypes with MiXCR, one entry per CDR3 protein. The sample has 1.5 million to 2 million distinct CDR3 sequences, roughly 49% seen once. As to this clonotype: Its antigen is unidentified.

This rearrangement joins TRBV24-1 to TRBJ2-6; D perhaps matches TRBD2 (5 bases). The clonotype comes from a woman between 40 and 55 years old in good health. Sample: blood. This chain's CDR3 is CATSGTGSPSGANVLTF. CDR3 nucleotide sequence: TGTGCCACCAGTGGGACTGGATCCCCCTCTGGGGCCAACGTCCTGACTTTC.